The source of this T cell receptor beta chain is a study of cytomegalovirus exposure and HLA in healthy donors. Broader study findings: Immune exposure information available was restricted to CMV serostatus.

The V gene's germline CDR1 is MGHRA and CDR2 YSYEKL. The CDR3 length is 15 residues. Unmatched junction bases numbered 3, after V lost 1 base and J lost 1 base. While unrecorded immune exposures were likely, the donors were nominally healthy when sampled. About this clone itself: The antigen remains undetermined.

The PCR contained 60 Vbeta and 13 Jbeta primers. Method: immunoSEQ multiplex PCR; TCRdb's copy keeps in-frame clones and lacks some. The table lists tens of thousands of clones. This sequence originates from a woman aged 40 to 50 in good health and CMV-seropositive. Sequencing used PBMCs. The chain couples TRBV4-1 to TRBJ2-7; TRBD2 agrees at 8 bases. CDR3 DNA: TGCGCCAGCAGCCAAGGTGCGGGGGGATCCTACGAGCAGTACTTC. Translation gives CASSQGAGGSYEQYF.